This T cell receptor (beta chain) came from a study of post-analysis software for immune sequencing data. Study-wide results and caveats: With TRBV5-6, TRBV5-1 and TRBV20-1 included, about five TRBV segments were more frequent in patients than in controls. Comparison with controls showed significantly lower normalized Chao1 diversity in multiple sclerosis patients. F measure clustering grouped samples strongly by preparation batch.

CDR1 DFQATT and CDR2 SNEGSKA come from the germline V gene (reference sequence). The CDR3 sequence is 15 residues long. Trimming took 2 bases from V and 2 from J, leaving 13 bases between them. Libraries were made from TCR beta cDNA, and they carried unique molecular identifiers. Via MiXCR, TCRdb re-called the PCR reads, giving one row per CDR3 protein. The data hold about 570,000 distinct CDR3 sequences, with 34% observed a single time. For this clonotype: The antigen is not known.

The sample taken for sequencing was blood. The receptor's source is a girl under 18 with multiple sclerosis. The chain combines TRBV20-1 with TRBJ2-1; D may be TRBD1 or TRBD2 (5 bases each). CDR3 in amino acids: CSARNSRGTYNEQFF. CDR3 bases: TGCAGTGCTAGAAATTCCCGGGGCACCTACAATGAGCAGTTCTTC.